This entry is about one T cell receptor beta chain. Its antigen is currently unknown. These data are taken from a study of cytomegalovirus exposure and HLA in healthy donors. This CDR3 has 11 amino acids. Trimming removed 3 bases from V and 9 bases from J, with 6 bases in between. Germline V gives CDR1 MDHEN, CDR2 SYDVKM. Study outcomes and limitations: Among TCR beta chains, those listed as cytomegalovirus-associated numbered about 150. In vitro, three CMV-associated chains proved specific for CMV antigens.

It was with 60 Vbeta and 13 Jbeta primers that the PCR ran. Produced via immunoSEQ multiplex PCR; TCRdb's table is partial and in-frame only. The ten top clones account for less than 20%, within a sample of roughly 90,000 clones. Source material: PBMCs. This sequence was found in a man over 45 in good health and CMV-seropositive. This chain joins TRBV28 and TRBJ1-5; D is undetermined. CDR3 in amino acids: CASSLAPPQHF. The DNA of the CDR3 is TGTGCCAGCAGTTTGGCCCCGCCCCAGCATTTT.